The source of this T cell receptor beta chain is a study of CD4 T cells in relation to SARS-CoV-2 and coronaviruses. Study overall: After 10 days of antigen culture, PBMC TCR beta CDR3s were sequenced.

This clone was seen a few times. Its antigen is currently unknown. The method was immunoSEQ multiplex PCR; TCRdb's version includes in-frame clones alone and lacks a portion of them. The sample lists approximately 39,000 clones; roughly 73% were seen once. Sorted naive or memory CD4+ cells met CEF peptides for around ten days. Material for sequencing was memory CD4+ T cells from PBMCs, cultured in vitro. The receptor's source is an adult with COVID-19.

CDR3 sequence reads: CASSGDGNTIYF. CDR3 bases: TGTGCCAGCAGTGGGGATGGAAACACCATATATTTT. The J gene is TRBJ1-3, the V gene TRBV5-4, with D hard to call. Germline loops: CDR1 SGHNT, CDR2 YYREEE (reference sequence). The germline V and J ends were trimmed by 5 bases and 3 bases, with 6 bases remaining between them. The CDR3 runs to 12 residues. The full variable domain, with the rest looked up from reference TRBV5-4 and TRBJ1-3, is ETGVTQSPTHLIKTRGQQVTLRCSSQSGHNTVSWYQQALGQGPQFIFQYYREEENGRGNFPPRFSGLQFPNYSSELNVNALELDDSALYLCASSGDGNTIYFGEGSWLTVV.